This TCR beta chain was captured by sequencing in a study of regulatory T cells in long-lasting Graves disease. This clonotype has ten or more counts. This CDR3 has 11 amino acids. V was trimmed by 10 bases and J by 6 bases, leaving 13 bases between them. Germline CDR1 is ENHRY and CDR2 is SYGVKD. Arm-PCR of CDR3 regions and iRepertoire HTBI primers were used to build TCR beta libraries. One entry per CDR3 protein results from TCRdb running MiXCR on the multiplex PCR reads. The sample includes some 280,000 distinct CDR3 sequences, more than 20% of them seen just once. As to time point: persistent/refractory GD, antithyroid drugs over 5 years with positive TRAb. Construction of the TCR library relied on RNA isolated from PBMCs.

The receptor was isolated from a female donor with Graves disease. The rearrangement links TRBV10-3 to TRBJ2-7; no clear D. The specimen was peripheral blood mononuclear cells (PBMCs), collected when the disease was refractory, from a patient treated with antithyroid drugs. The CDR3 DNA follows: TGTGCCACGGGCCCACCTCGCGAGCAGTACTTC. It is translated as CATGPPREQYF.